The clone carrying this T cell receptor (beta chain) was detected ten times or more. Its antigen is still unknown. V shed 5 bases and J shed 4 bases, with 15 bases lying between them. Germline V gene lookup returns CDR1 SGHVS and CDR2 FQNEAQ. CDR3 length: 15 residues. This entry belongs to a study of CD8 T cells in ankylosing spondylitis. MiXCR, applied by TCRdb to the 5' RACE reads, yields one record per CDR3 protein. The sample records 200,000 to 250,000 distinct CDR3 sequences, about 26% being singletons. Study-level points and caveats: There was a TCR beta motif, made of several highly homologous variants, that appeared characteristic of ankylosing spondylitis blood. It was reported that disease-linked clones were significantly enriched in matched ankylosing spondylitis synovial fluid.

This TCR was recovered from a male donor with ankylosing spondylitis or in good health (not recorded which). The specimen was blood, either unsorted or a sorted T cell fraction (not recorded which). This chain connects TRBV7-8 to TRBJ2-1; D may be TRBD2 (6 bases). CDR3 region: CASSGGTSRYNEQFF. The CDR3 region has the DNA TGTGCCAGCAGCGGGGGAACTAGCCGTTACAATGAGCAGTTCTTC.